These 20 T cell receptor beta chains came from one sample sequenced in a study of blood T cell repertoires in COVID-19. TCRdb's table, derived via immunoSEQ multiplex PCR, lists solely in-frame clones and lacks some. In the table there are over 65,000 clones, 75% to 85% of which are singletons. The sample comprised peripheral blood. These receptors all come from a middle-aged woman with active or convalescent COVID-19.

The chain links TRBV9 to TRBJ2-7, with D unresolved. The CDR3 is 15 amino acids. The germline V gene has CDR1 SGDLS and CDR2 YYNGEE. Trimming cost V 0 bases and J 1 base, with 11 bases left between them. CDR3 loop: CASSVGNSPSYEQYF. In DNA form, the CDR3 reads TGTGCCAGCAGCGTAGGGAACAGTCCATCCTACGAGCAGTACTTC.

The rearrangement links TRBV7-9 to TRBJ2-1; D unresolved. There are 14 residues in the CDR3. Trimming removed 0 bases at V and 0 bases at J, with 3 bases between. Germline assignment: CDR1 SEHNR and CDR2 FQNEAQ (reference sequence). The DNA of the CDR3 is TGTGCCAGCAGCTTAGCGGCCTCCTACAATGAGCAGTTCTTC. Translation gives CASSLAASYNEQFF.

The chain joins TRBV7-2 to TRBJ2-2, with D unclear. Germline-derived CDR1 and CDR2 are SGHTA and FQGNSA. The length of the CDR3 is 15 residues. The V gene lost 6 bases and the J gene lost 0 bases, with 11 bases spanning the gap. As DNA, the CDR3 is TGTGCCAGCAGGAAGAGCCCCCCGAACACCGGGGAGCTGTTTTTT. This sequence encodes CASRKSPPNTGELFF.

The chain joins TRBV5-1 to TRBJ1-1; D unresolved. The CDR3 is made up of 14 amino acids. The germline gives CDR1 SGHRS, CDR2 YFSETQ. The V and J ends lost 0 bases and 1 base respectively, with 7 bases between them. The chain's CDR3 is CASSLESGNTEAFF. The CDR3 nucleotides read TGCGCCAGCAGCTTGGAGTCCGGGAACACTGAAGCTTTCTTT.

The genes are TRBV6-2 or TRBV6-3 and TRBJ1-1, with D perhaps matching TRBD1 (5 bases). The V and J ends lost 6 bases and 1 base respectively, with 21 bases between them. Germline V lookup: CDR1 MNHEY, CDR2 SVGEGT. The CDR3 runs 17 residues. The CDR3: CASSPYPYRSSNTEAFF. CDR3 sequence (DNA): TGTGCCAGCAGCCCTTACCCTTACAGGAGTTCGAACACTGAAGCTTTCTTT.

J is TRBJ2-1 and V is TRBV28; tentative D call: TRBD2 (5 bases). This CDR3 region has 16 residues. V lost 1 base and J lost 2, with 12 bases in between. The germline V gene encodes CDR1 MDHEN and CDR2 SYDVKM. CDR3 protein: CASSLSAVLAYNEQFF. CDR3 nucleotides: TGTGCCAGCAGTTTATCAGCGGTCCTAGCCTACAATGAGCAGTTCTTC.

The V and J genes are TRBV6-5 and TRBJ1-1, with 7 bases lining up with TRBD1. Trimming cost V 5 bases and J 3 bases; bases outside gene matches: 6. The length of the CDR3 is 14 residues. CDR1 MNHEY and CDR2 SVGAGI come from the germline V gene. CDR3 in DNA: TGTGCCAGCAGTACCCAGACAGGGCACACTGAAGCTTTCTTT. Amino acid sequence: CASSTQTGHTEAFF.

The sample holds one count of this clone. V is TRBV20-1 and J is TRBJ1-1, with a possible D match to TRBD1 (6 bases). Germline-derived CDR1 and CDR2 are DFQATT and SNEGSKA (reference sequence). The CDR3 runs 11 residues. Trimming stripped 0 bases from V and 10 bases from J, with 9 bases between. CDR3 sequence: CSARDGRGAFF. CDR3 sequence (DNA): TGCAGTGCTAGAGATGGCAGGGGAGCTTTCTTT.

This clone was observed a handful of times. The chain employs TRBV6-2 or TRBV6-3 and TRBJ1-2, with 10 bases that match TRBD1. After removal of 1 base from V and 7 bases from J, the junction contained 3 bases not matched to a gene. CDR1 is MNHEY, CDR2 SVGEGT, per germline. The CDR3 length is 14 residues. The DNA for the CDR3 is TGTGCCAGCAGTTACTTGACAGGGGGCTTTGGCTACACCTTC. Translation: CASSYLTGGFGYTF.

This clone was counted only a few times. This chain joins TRBV7-8 and TRBJ2-3; the match to TRBD1 covers 7 bases. The CDR3 covers 13 residues. From germline, CDR1 is SGHVS and CDR2 FQNEAQ. The J segment lost 4 bases and the V segment lost 6 bases, leaving 4 bases of the junction unmatched. The CDR3 DNA reads as TGTGCCAGCAGATTAACAGGGGCAGATACGCAGTATTTT. Encoded protein: CASRLTGADTQYF.

J is TRBJ2-1 and V is TRBV12-5; 13 bases are shared with TRBD2. This CDR3 is built from 18 residues. Germline assignment: CDR1 LGHNT and CDR2 FRNRAP. V gave up 7 bases and J gave up 0 bases; unmatched junction bases: 9. CDR3 sequence: CASAKGTSGTSSYNEQFF. CDR3 bases: TGTGCTAGTGCCAAGGGGACTAGCGGGACTAGCTCCTACAATGAGCAGTTCTTC.

The chain carries TRBV4-2 and TRBJ2-5; 8 nucleotides align to TRBD2. The germline CDR1 and CDR2 sequences are LGHNA and YNFKEQ. V shed 1 base, J shed 2 bases, and the junction held 6 bases outside the gene matches. The CDR3 is made up of 16 amino acids. CDR3 loop: CASSQAASGRQETQYF. CDR3 coding DNA: TGTGCCAGCAGCCAAGCGGCTAGCGGGCGTCAAGAGACCCAGTACTTC.

The chain couples TRBV18 to TRBJ2-5, with D perhaps matching TRBD1 (6 bases). The V gene lost 3 bases and the J gene lost 2 bases, with 10 bases spanning the gap. Germline CDR1 reads KGHSH; CDR2 reads LQKENI. The CDR3 has 14 residues. The CDR3 bases are TGTGCCAGCTCACCTCGACAGGCTCAAGAGACCCAGTACTTC. Residues: CASSPRQAQETQYF.

This clone was observed a single time. This chain connects TRBV4-1 to TRBJ2-2; TRBD1 aligns across 11 bases. CDR3 length: 16 amino acids. Unmatched junction bases numbered 0, after V lost 3 bases and J lost 0 bases. Germline CDR1 reads MGHRA; CDR2 reads YSYEKL. The CDR3 sequence is CASSQDRGPNTGELFF. The CDR3, as DNA: TGCGCCAGCAGCCAGGACAGGGGGCCGAACACCGGGGAGCTGTTTTTT.

This chain connects TRBV3-1 (or the pseudogene TRBV3-2) to TRBJ1-6; D is uncertain. The V end was cut by 3 bases, the J end by 6 bases, with 9 bases between. This CDR3 contains 14 residues. Germline lookup yields CDR1 LGHDT and CDR2 YNNKEL (reference sequence). In nucleotides, the CDR3 is TGTGCCAGCAGCCACTCCTTCCTTAATTCACCCCTCCACTTT. It yields the protein CASSHSFLNSPLHF.

This sequence joins TRBV12-3 or TRBV12-4 and TRBJ2-3; 7 positions agree with TRBD2. The CDR3 spans 13 residues. V lost 8 bases, J lost 6 bases, and 8 bases stayed unmatched. This chain's CDR3 is CASGGGPSDTQYF. The CDR3 nucleotides read TGTGCCAGCGGCGGGGGACCCTCCGATACGCAGTATTTT.

J is TRBJ1-2 and V is TRBV6-5; D uncertain. V dropped 5 bases and J dropped 4 bases, with 14 bases sitting between them. From germline, CDR1 is MNHEY and CDR2 SVGAGI. The CDR3 extends over 14 amino acids. Here the CDR3 reads CASSPDPGSYGYTF. CDR3 nucleotide sequence: TGTGCCAGCAGTCCGGATCCGGGGAGCTATGGCTACACCTTC.

The CDR3 DNA follows: TGCGCCAGCAGCCAAGATCCCCTCGACAGGGCCAGGGGAGAGACCCAGTACTTC. It translates to CASSQDPLDRARGETQYF. The chain combines TRBV4-1 with TRBJ2-5, with TRBD1 matching 7 bases. The CDR3 spans 18 residues. The V gene end was trimmed by 0 bases and the J gene end by 4 bases; junction bases not matched to a gene: 14. Germline CDR1 and CDR2: MGHRA and YSYEKL.

This chain connects TRBV29-1 to TRBJ2-7; 10 positions agree with TRBD1. CDR3 length: 12 residues. In germline, CDR1 is SQVTM, CDR2 ANQGSEA. Trimming removed 7 bases from V and 3 bases from J; junction bases left unmatched: 3. DNA for the CDR3: TGCAGCGCCAGGACAGGGGGCTACGAGCAGTACTTC. This codes for CSARTGGYEQYF.

J is TRBJ2-7 and V is TRBV6-5, with D possibly matching TRBD2 (5 bases). Germline CDR1 is MNHEY and CDR2 is SVGAGI. The CDR3 is made up of 15 amino acids. V gave up 0 bases and J gave up 1 base, with 10 bases separating them. CDR3 in DNA: TGTGCCAGCAGTTACTCAGGACTCCCTTCCTACGAGCAGTACTTC. It encodes CASSYSGLPSYEQYF.